The 28 T cell receptor beta chains below all came from one sample that was sequenced in a study of cytomegalovirus exposure and HLA in healthy donors. The study ran its PCR with 60 Vbeta and 13 Jbeta primers. TCRdb keeps only in-frame clones here, not all; method: immunoSEQ multiplex PCR. This sample contains 20,000 to 25,000 clones. Material for sequencing was PBMCs. These receptors came from a man aged 55 to 70 in good health and CMV-seropositive.

The rearrangement uses TRBV5-1 and TRBJ2-5; TRBD1 matches at 7 bases. The CDR3 contains 16 residues. Germline lookup yields CDR1 SGHRS and CDR2 YFSETQ. V shed 3 bases and J 3 bases; nucleotides not matched to a gene: 11. The CDR3 here is CASSSNPGTEKETQYF. CDR3 DNA sequence: TGCGCCAGCAGCTCAAACCCCGGGACAGAGAAAGAGACCCAGTACTTC.

The genes are TRBV5-8 and TRBJ1-5, with D perhaps TRBD1 (6 bases). Germline loops: CDR1 SGHTS, CDR2 YDEGEE. Trimming took 5 bases from V and 5 from J, leaving 17 bases between them. The CDR3 runs to 15 residues. CDR3 in amino acids: CASRTNREFDQPQHF. DNA for the CDR3: TGTGCCAGCAGAACCAACAGGGAGTTCGATCAGCCCCAGCATTTT.

In DNA form, the CDR3 reads TGTGCCATCAGCCAGGCCCTCGGGGACACTGAAGCTTTCTTT. Translation: CAISQALGDTEAFF. The rearrangement uses TRBV10-3 and TRBJ1-1; no reliable D call. The CDR3 consists of 14 residues. V dropped 6 bases and J dropped 3 bases, with 14 bases sitting between them. Per germline, CDR1 ENHRY and CDR2 SYGVKD.

The chain uses TRBV7-9 and TRBJ1-1, with D possibly TRBD1 on 6 matching bases. The ends were cut back, 0 bases at V and 1 base at J, with 9 bases in the middle. The CDR3 is made up of 15 amino acids. Germline CDR1 SEHNR, CDR2 FQNEAQ (reference sequence). The CDR3 bases are TGTGCCAGCAGCTTAGCTCTGGGGGCGAACACTGAAGCTTTCTTT. The encoded protein is CASSLALGANTEAFF.

V gene TRBV19 combines with J gene TRBJ1-5; D might be TRBD1 (6 bases). Germline V gives CDR1 LNHDA, CDR2 SQIVND (reference sequence). Trimming pared 5 bases from V and 3 bases from J, leaving 14 bases between. CDR3 length equals 15 residues. The CDR3 loop is CASSRVRDTNQPQHF. The CDR3 bases are TGTGCCAGTAGTCGCGTCCGGGACACCAATCAGCCCCAGCATTTT.

The V gene is TRBV4-1, the J gene TRBJ1-5, with 7 bases aligning to TRBD1. There are 15 residues in the CDR3. In germline, CDR1 is MGHRA, CDR2 YSYEKL. The V segment lost 4 bases and the J segment 7 bases; nucleotides outside the gene matches: 10. The CDR3 reads CASSPTDRLGQPQHF. The DNA for the CDR3 is TGCGCCAGCAGCCCTACGGACAGGTTGGGGCAGCCCCAGCATTTT.

The gene calls are TRBV5-4 and TRBJ2-7; 7 nucleotides agree with TRBD1. Germline values: CDR1 SGHNT, CDR2 YYREEE (reference sequence). The CDR3 length is 13 residues. The V gene end was trimmed by 1 base and the J gene end by 3 bases; junction bases not matched to a gene: 1. The CDR3 bases are TGTGCCAGCAGCTTGCGACAGGGCTACGAGCAGTACTTC. Residues: CASSLRQGYEQYF. Variable domain in full (rest from reference TRBV5-4 and TRBJ2-7): ETGVTQSPTHLIKTRGQQVTLRCSSQSGHNTVSWYQQALGQGPQFIFQYYREEENGRGNFPPRFSGLQFPNYSSELNVNALELDDSALYLCASSLRQGYEQYFGPGTRLTVT.

This chain connects TRBV5-1 to TRBJ2-7; no clear D gene. Trimming pared 0 bases from V and 2 bases from J, leaving 9 bases between. There are 14 residues in the CDR3. CDR1 and CDR2 (germline): SGHRS, YFSETQ. The CDR3 sequence is CASSLETPTYEQYF. CDR3 nucleotides: TGCGCCAGCAGCTTGGAGACACCTACCTACGAGCAGTACTTC.

The V gene is TRBV2, the J gene TRBJ2-7; D uncertain. The CDR3 has 15 residues. Looked up from germline, CDR1 is SNHLY and CDR2 is FYNNEI. The V and J ends lost 0 bases and 3 bases respectively, with 12 bases between them. The CDR3 nucleotides read TGTGCCAGCAGTGAAGCCCTAGGAAACGGCTACGAGCAGTACTTC. It yields the protein CASSEALGNGYEQYF.

This chain uses TRBV29-1 with TRBJ1-1; 7 bases match TRBD1. The V gene's germline CDR1 is SQVTM and CDR2 ANQGSEA. V was pared by 7 bases and J by 0 bases, with 8 bases of the junction left unmatched. The length of the CDR3 is 14 residues. Here the CDR3 reads CSATGQLMNTEAFF. Written as DNA, the CDR3 is TGCAGCGCCACGGGACAGCTCATGAACACTGAAGCTTTCTTT.

The chain has TRBV5-1 and TRBJ2-7; D is possibly TRBD1 (5 bases). V lost 2 bases and J 0 bases, leaving 9 bases between the germline ends. CDR1 is SGHRS and CDR2 is YFSETQ in the germline V gene. The CDR3 contains 14 residues. DNA for the CDR3: TGCGCCAGCAGCTTTTACAGGAGCTCCTACGAGCAGTACTTC. It translates to CASSFYRSSYEQYF. Full variable domain (missing parts from reference TRBV5-1 and TRBJ2-7): KAGVTQTPRYLIKTRGQQVTLSCSPISGHRSVSWYQQTPGQGLQFLFEYFSETQRNKGNFPGRFSGRQFSNSRSEMNVSTLELGDSALYLCASSFYRSSYEQYFGPGTRLTVT.

This chain joins TRBV5-4 and TRBJ2-3, with D perhaps matching TRBD2 (5 bases). Germline lookup yields CDR1 SGHNT and CDR2 YYREEE (reference sequence). CDR3 length: 15 residues. V was cut by 0 bases and J by 3 bases, with 11 bases left in between. CDR3 DNA: TGTGCCAGCAGCTTGGATGCGGGTACGACAGATACGCAGTATTTT. This encodes CASSLDAGTTDTQYF.

This chain links TRBV30 with TRBJ2-3, with 9 bases that match TRBD1. The CDR3 covers 15 residues. Germline V gives CDR1 GTSNPN, CDR2 SVGIG (reference sequence). V shed 2 bases, J shed 1 base, and the junction held 4 bases outside the gene matches. This CDR3 is CAWSMGQGGTDTQYF. CDR3 sequence (DNA): TGTGCCTGGAGTATGGGACAGGGTGGCACAGATACGCAGTATTTT.

The chain has TRBV18 and TRBJ1-2, with a weak D call TRBD1 (6 bases). This CDR3 is 15 amino acids long. Trimming took 2 bases from V and 8 from J, leaving 18 bases between them. The V gene's germline CDR1 is KGHSH and CDR2 LQKENI. Written as DNA, the CDR3 is TGTGCCAGCTCACCAGACGTCGGAACTACAGGGGGCTACACCTTC. It translates to CASSPDVGTTGGYTF. The variable domain in full, with the rest retrieved from reference TRBV18 and TRBJ1-2, is NAGVMQNPRHLVRRRGQEARLRCSPMKGHSHVYWYRQLPEEGLKFMVYLQKENIIDESGMPKERFSAEFPKEGPSILRIQQVVRGDSAAYFCASSPDVGTTGGYTFGSGTRLTVV.

This chain joins TRBV5-1 and TRBJ1-1; 11 positions agree with TRBD1. The CDR3 has 13 residues. V trimming: 4 bases; J trimming: 6 bases; junction bases outside the gene matches: 2. Germline V gene sequence: CDR1 SGHRS, CDR2 YFSETQ. This CDR3 is CASSPGQGAEAFF. In DNA, the CDR3 is TGCGCCAGCAGCCCGGGACAGGGGGCTGAAGCTTTCTTT.

V is TRBV14 and J is TRBJ1-2, with unresolved D. Trimming pared 1 base from V and 8 bases from J, leaving 11 bases between. Germline CDR1 reads SGHDN; CDR2 reads FVKESK. The CDR3 has 13 amino acids. The DNA of the CDR3 is TGTGCCAGCAGCCAAGCGCGAGGATGGGGCTACACCTTC. It encodes CASSQARGWGYTF.

J is TRBJ1-3 and V is TRBV20-1; D call uncertain. CDR3 length: 11 amino acids. V was cut by 5 bases and J by 8 bases, with 10 bases left in between. Germline-derived CDR1 and CDR2 are DFQATT and SNEGSKA (reference sequence). The DNA for the CDR3 is TGCAGTGCTCTACGCTTTGACACCATATATTTT. This encodes CSALRFDTIYF.

V and J are TRBV2 and TRBJ2-4; D remains ambiguous. The CDR3 is 13 residues long. CDR1 is SNHLY and CDR2 is FYNNEI in the germline V gene. Trimming left V 6 bases short and J 1 base short, with 7 bases between. The CDR3 DNA sequence: TGTGCCAGCAGCGAACAGGCCAAAAACATTCAGTACTTC. It yields the protein CASSEQAKNIQYF.

The chain couples TRBV6-5 to TRBJ1-2; D perhaps matches TRBD1 (5 bases). The CDR3 spans 13 residues. Looked up from germline, CDR1 is MNHEY and CDR2 is SVGAGI. Trimming removed 6 bases from V and 0 bases from J, with 8 bases in between. The CDR3: CASRKQANYGYTF. CDR3 DNA: TGTGCCAGCAGAAAACAGGCTAACTATGGCTACACCTTC.

The rearrangement links TRBV2 to TRBJ2-7, with 7 bases that match TRBD1. Germline loops: CDR1 SNHLY, CDR2 FYNNEI. Trimming took 7 bases from V and 4 from J; bases not matched to a gene: 4. This CDR3 contains 12 residues. Here the CDR3 reads CASNTGAYEQYF. The CDR3 DNA follows: TGTGCCAGCAACACAGGGGCGTACGAGCAGTACTTC.

By frequency, this clone registers medium-sized. The chain couples TRBV11-2 to TRBJ2-1, with 14 bases lining up with TRBD2. Losses at the gene ends were 5 bases for V and 8 bases for J; bases not matched to a gene: 8. Germline-derived CDR1 and CDR2 are SGHAT and FQNNGV. There are 16 residues in the CDR3. The DNA for the CDR3 is TGTGCCAGCAGCACCCTGGGACTAGCGGGAGTGGATGAGCAGTTCTTC. Amino acids: CASSTLGLAGVDEQFF.

The chain recombines TRBV5-1 with TRBJ2-7, with TRBD1 matching over 12 bases. This CDR3 contains 16 residues. In germline, CDR1 is SGHRS, CDR2 YFSETQ. V shed 4 bases and J 3 bases; nucleotides not matched to a gene: 8. In DNA, the CDR3 is TGCGCCAGCAGCGTGGGACAGGGGGCCTCCAACTACGAGCAGTACTTC. Residues: CASSVGQGASNYEQYF.

This sequence joins TRBV6-6 and TRBJ2-2; no definite D call. Germline CDR1 MNHNY, CDR2 SVGAGI (reference sequence). This CDR3 has 14 amino acids. The V gene lost 2 bases and the J gene lost 1 base, with 5 bases spanning the gap. The CDR3 region has the DNA TGTGCCAGCAGTTACGCGTTGAACACCGGGGAGCTGTTTTTT. It translates to CASSYALNTGELFF.

A remark on this clone: One end of the junction does not line up with germline, which may come from a read error. V is TRBV30 and J is TRBJ2-3, with 9 bases identical to TRBD2. CDR1 GTSNPN and CDR2 SVGIG come from the germline V gene (reference sequence). The CDR3 is 15 residues long. The CDR3 sequence is CAVSGVSGRRDKQYF. CDR3 DNA: TGTGCCGTAAGCGGGGTTAGCGGGAGAAGAGATAAGCAGTATTTT.

The J gene is TRBJ1-1, the V gene TRBV29-1; 7 nucleotides align to TRBD1. J gave up 0 bases and V 7 bases, and 8 bases lay outside the gene matches. The CDR3 is 14 residues long. Germline V gene lookup returns CDR1 SQVTM and CDR2 ANQGSEA. CDR3 protein: CSALRGTVNTEAFF. CDR3 DNA: TGCAGCGCCCTCCGCGGGACAGTGAACACTGAAGCTTTCTTT.

The gene calls are TRBV30 and TRBJ2-5; TRBD2 agrees at 11 bases. Germline CDR1 is GTSNPN and CDR2 is SVGIG (reference sequence). The CDR3 is 14 residues long. The V segment lost 5 bases and the J segment 5 bases; nucleotides outside the gene matches: 7. The CDR3 DNA reads as TGTGCCTGGGGGATAGCGGGAGGGTGGGAGACCCAGTACTTC. Translating it yields CAWGIAGGWETQYF.

The chain is built from TRBV9 and TRBJ2-4; 8 bases agree with TRBD1. The CDR3 consists of 14 residues. The germline V gene has CDR1 SGDLS and CDR2 YYNGEE. Trimming at V came to 9 bases and at J to 7 bases, leaving 12 bases not matched to a gene. This CDR3 is CATSTLDRENIQYF. Here the CDR3 DNA reads TGTGCCACCTCGACCTTGGACAGGGAGAACATTCAGTACTTC.

The rearrangement links TRBV20-1 to TRBJ1-2; D is ambiguous. With 4 bases removed from V and 4 bases from J, the gap between germline ends came to 7 bases. This CDR3 is built from 11 residues. Germline assignment: CDR1 DFQATT and CDR2 SNEGSKA (reference sequence). The CDR3 DNA follows: TGCAGTGCTACCAGGTCCTATGGCTACACCTTC. Translating it yields CSATRSYGYTF.